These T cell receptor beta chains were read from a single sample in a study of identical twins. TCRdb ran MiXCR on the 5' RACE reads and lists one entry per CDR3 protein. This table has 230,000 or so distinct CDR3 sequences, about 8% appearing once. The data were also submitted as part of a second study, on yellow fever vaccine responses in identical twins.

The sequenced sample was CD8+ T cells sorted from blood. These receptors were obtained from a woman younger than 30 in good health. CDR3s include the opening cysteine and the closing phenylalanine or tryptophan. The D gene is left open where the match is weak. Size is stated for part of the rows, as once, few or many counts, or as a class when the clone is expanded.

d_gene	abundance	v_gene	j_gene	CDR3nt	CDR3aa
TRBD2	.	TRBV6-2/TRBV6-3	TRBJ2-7	TGTGCCAGCAGTTACTCGAGAACCCCAGGACTAGCGGGAGGCGGCTACGAGCAGTACTTC	CASSYSRTPGLAGGGYEQYF
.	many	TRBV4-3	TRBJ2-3	TGCGCCAGCAGCCAAGATTACAGAACCACAGATACGCAGTATTTT	CASSQDYRTTDTQYF
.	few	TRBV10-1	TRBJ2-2	TGCGCCAGTAAACAGGACTCGAACACCGGGGAGCTGTTTTTT	CASKQDSNTGELFF
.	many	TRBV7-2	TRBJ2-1	TGTGCCAGCAGCTTGGGTAGATACAATGAGCAGTTCTTC	CASSLGRYNEQFF
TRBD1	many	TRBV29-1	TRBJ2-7	TGCAGCGTTGGCGGGACAGGGTTCTTTGAGTCCTACGAGCAGTACTTC	CSVGGTGFFESYEQYF
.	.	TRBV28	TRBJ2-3	TGTGCCAGCCGCCAAGGTTTACTTAGCACAGATACGCAGTATTTT	CASRQGLLSTDTQYF
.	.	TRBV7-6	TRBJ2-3	TGTGCCAGCAGTGCCGAGCTAGGGGTCGTATATACGCAGTATTTT	CASSAELGVVYTQYF
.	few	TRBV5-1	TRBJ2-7	TGCGCCAGCAGCTTATCCTACTCCTACGAGCAGTACTTC	CASSLSYSYEQYF
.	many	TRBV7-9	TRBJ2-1	TGTGCCAGCAGCCTCCAACCAGCGGCTTACAATGAGCAGTTCTTC	CASSLQPAAYNEQFF
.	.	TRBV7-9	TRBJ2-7	TGTGCCAGCAGCTCTGGATTGGAACCTACAGGCTCCTACGAGCAGTACTTC	CASSSGLEPTGSYEQYF
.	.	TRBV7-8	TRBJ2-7	TGTGCCAGCAGCTCCCCCTCTGACAGCTACGAGCAGTACTTC	CASSSPSDSYEQYF
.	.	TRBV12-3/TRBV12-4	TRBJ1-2	TGTGCCAGCAGTTTAGAGGTGGAGGGTTTCTATGGCTACACCTTC	CASSLEVEGFYGYTF